Below are 10 T cell receptor beta chains sequenced from a single sample in a study of beta chain features in type 1 diabetes. Isolated RNA was reverse transcribed in full, so expressed TCRB transcripts were sequenced. Produced via immunoSEQ multiplex PCR; TCRdb's table is partial and in-frame only. The sample lists about 930,000 clones; roughly a sixth were seen once. Sequencing was done on a sample of naive CD4+ T cells from blood. The receptors originated from a woman aged 18-29 years in good health.

This clone was picked up a small number of times. The gene calls are TRBV19 and TRBJ1-5; D perhaps matches TRBD1 (5 bases). The ends were cut back, 3 bases at V and 4 bases at J, with 16 bases in the middle. The CDR3 is 16 residues long. Germline-derived CDR1 and CDR2 are LNHDA and SQIVND (reference sequence). The CDR3 is CASSILGTELNQPQHF. The CDR3 bases are TGTGCCAGTAGTATCCTCGGGACGGAATTGAATCAGCCCCAGCATTTT.

In its sample, this clone was seen a few times. The chain employs TRBV9 and TRBJ2-3, with TRBD1 matching 8 bases. Looked up from germline, CDR1 is SGDLS and CDR2 is YYNGEE. The V segment lost 4 bases and the J segment 1 base; nucleotides outside the gene matches: 11. The CDR3 contains 17 residues. CDR3 residues: CASSLRTGTEGTDTQYF. CDR3 sequence (DNA): TGTGCCAGCAGCTTACGGACAGGGACGGAGGGCACAGATACGCAGTATTTT.

This clone appeared a few times. The chain combines TRBV10-2 with TRBJ1-3; weak D call: TRBD1 (6 bases). V lost 4 bases, J lost 0 bases, and 10 bases lay in between. CDR1 and CDR2 from the germline V gene are WSHSY and SAAADI. This CDR3 region has 15 residues. CDR3 DNA sequence: TGCGCCAGCAGTGCTTACAGGGCCTCTGGAAACACCATATATTTT. It yields the protein CASSAYRASGNTIYF.

The gene calls are TRBV2 and TRBJ2-3, with 7 bases that match TRBD1. Germline loops: CDR1 SNHLY, CDR2 FYNNEI. The V segment lost 8 bases and the J segment 6 bases; nucleotides outside the gene matches: 17. The CDR3 covers 16 residues. This CDR3 reads CASPPGQAPVGDTQYF. Here the CDR3 DNA reads TGTGCCAGCCCCCCAGGACAGGCACCCGTCGGGGATACGCAGTATTTT.

In regard to this clone: A junction end diverges from the germline sequence, so it may reflect a read error. V and J are TRBV5-4 and TRBJ1-3; D is uncertain. The V gene's germline CDR1 is SGHNT and CDR2 YYREEE (reference sequence). The CDR3 has 14 residues. This CDR3 is CASSQQTSGNTIYF. DNA of the CDR3: TGCGCCAGCAGCCAGCAGACCTCTGGAAACACCATATATTTT.

The J gene is TRBJ2-7, the V gene TRBV12-2; TRBD1, the table's D call, lacks a check against the DNA. TRBV12-2 represents a pseudogene. CDR3 length equals 14 residues. The CDR3 DNA is TGTGCAAGTCGCACCCGGGACAGGGGCTACGAGCAGTACTTC. Protein sequence: CASRTRDRGYEQYF.

This clone has only a few counts. V usage is TRBV6-7 and J usage is TRBJ2-1; D not resolved. TRBV6-7 is known as an ORF, though its function is uncertain. This CDR3 comprises 9 residues. The V end was cut by 3 bases, the J end by 9 bases, with 0 bases between. As DNA, the CDR3 is TGTGCCAGCAGTTATGAGCAGTTCTTC. Translation: CASSYEQFF.

This clone appeared a few times. The V gene is TRBV15, the J gene TRBJ2-1; D gene ambiguous. The CDR3 is made up of 11 amino acids. Germline CDR1 is LNHNV and CDR2 is YYDKDF (reference sequence). V lost 5 bases to trimming and J lost 8 bases, with 7 bases between them. The CDR3 here is CATSLLDEQFF. In DNA, the CDR3 is TGTGCCACCAGCCTCTTGGATGAGCAGTTCTTC.

With regard to this clone: The identical CDR3 is also encoded by other nucleotide sequences in the sample. The chain uses TRBV7-3 and TRBJ2-1; perhaps TRBD2 as D (5 bases). CDR3 length equals 13 residues. The germline V gene encodes CDR1 SGHTA and CDR2 FQGTGA. V was trimmed by 3 bases and J by 4 bases, leaving 7 bases between them. The CDR3: CASSLTTYNEQFF. As DNA, the CDR3 is TGTGCCAGCAGCTTGACTACATACAATGAGCAGTTCTTC.

Points on this clone: The same CDR3 arises from other DNA sequences in this sample as well. V usage is TRBV5-1 and J usage is TRBJ2-6; D is possibly TRBD1 (5 bases). The V gene lost 1 base and the J gene lost 1 base, with 6 bases spanning the gap. This CDR3 spans 15 amino acids. Germline loops: CDR1 SGHRS, CDR2 YFSETQ. CDR3 residues: CASSLQGSGANVLTF. The CDR3 DNA reads TGCGCCAGCAGCTTGCAGGGTTCTGGGGCCAACGTCCTGACTTTC.